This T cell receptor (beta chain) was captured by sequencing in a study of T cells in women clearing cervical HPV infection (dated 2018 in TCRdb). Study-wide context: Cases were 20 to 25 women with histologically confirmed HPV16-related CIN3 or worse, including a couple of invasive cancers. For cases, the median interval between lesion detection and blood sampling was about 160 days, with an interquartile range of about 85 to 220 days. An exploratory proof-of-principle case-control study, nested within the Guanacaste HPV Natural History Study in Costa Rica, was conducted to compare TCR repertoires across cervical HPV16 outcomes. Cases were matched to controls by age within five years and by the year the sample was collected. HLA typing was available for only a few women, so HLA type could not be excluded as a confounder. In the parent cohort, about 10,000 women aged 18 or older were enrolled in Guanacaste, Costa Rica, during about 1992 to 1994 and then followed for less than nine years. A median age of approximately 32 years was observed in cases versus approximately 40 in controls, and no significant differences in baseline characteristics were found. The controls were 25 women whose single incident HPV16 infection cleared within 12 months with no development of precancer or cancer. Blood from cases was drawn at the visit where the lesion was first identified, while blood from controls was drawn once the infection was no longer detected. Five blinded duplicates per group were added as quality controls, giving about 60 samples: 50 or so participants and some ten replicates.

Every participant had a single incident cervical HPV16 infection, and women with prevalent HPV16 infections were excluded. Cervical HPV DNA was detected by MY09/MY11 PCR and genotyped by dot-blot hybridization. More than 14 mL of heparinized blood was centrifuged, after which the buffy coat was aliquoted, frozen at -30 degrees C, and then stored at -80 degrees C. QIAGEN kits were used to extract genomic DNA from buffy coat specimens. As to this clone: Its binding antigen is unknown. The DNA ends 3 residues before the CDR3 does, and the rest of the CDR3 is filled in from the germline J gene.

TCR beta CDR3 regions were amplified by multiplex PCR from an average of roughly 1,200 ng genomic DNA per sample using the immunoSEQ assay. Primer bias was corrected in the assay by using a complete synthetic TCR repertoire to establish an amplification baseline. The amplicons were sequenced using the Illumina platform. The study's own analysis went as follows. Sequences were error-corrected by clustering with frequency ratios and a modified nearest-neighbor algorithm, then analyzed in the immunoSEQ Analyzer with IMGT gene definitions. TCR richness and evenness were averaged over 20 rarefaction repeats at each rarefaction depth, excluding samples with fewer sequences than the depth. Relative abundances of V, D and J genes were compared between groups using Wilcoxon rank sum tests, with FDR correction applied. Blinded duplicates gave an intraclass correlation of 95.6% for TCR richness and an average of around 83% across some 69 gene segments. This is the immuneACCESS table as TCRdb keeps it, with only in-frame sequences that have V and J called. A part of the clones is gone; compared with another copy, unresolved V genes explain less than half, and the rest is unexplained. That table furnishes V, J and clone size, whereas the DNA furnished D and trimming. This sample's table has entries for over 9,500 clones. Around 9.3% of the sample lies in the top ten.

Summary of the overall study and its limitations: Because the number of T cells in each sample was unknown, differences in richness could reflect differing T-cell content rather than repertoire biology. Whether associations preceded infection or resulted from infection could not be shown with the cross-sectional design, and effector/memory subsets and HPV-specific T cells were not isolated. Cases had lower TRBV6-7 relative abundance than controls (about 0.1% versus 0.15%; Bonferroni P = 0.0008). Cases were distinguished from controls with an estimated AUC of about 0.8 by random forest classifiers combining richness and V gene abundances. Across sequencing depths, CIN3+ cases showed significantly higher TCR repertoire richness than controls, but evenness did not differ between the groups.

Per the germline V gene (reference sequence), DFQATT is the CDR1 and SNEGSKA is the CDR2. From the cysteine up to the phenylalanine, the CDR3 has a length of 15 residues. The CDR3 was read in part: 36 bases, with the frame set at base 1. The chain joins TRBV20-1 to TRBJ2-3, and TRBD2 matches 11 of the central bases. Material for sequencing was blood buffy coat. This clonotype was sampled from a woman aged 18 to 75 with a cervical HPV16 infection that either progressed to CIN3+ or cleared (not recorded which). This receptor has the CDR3 CSAGSSGGYQETQYF. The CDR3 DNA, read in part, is TGCAGTGCTGGATCTAGCGGGGGGTACCAAGAGACG.